Listed below are T cell receptor beta chains from one sample, sequenced in a study of blood T cell repertoires in COVID-19. Assay: immunoSEQ multiplex PCR; the TCRdb copy retains only in-frame clones and omits some. This sample carries over 150,000 clones, approximately 81% of them seen once, and the ten largest clones take roughly 14%. Sample: peripheral blood. The receptors originated from a man aged 18 to 35 with active or convalescent COVID-19. CDR3s include the opening cysteine and the closing phenylalanine or tryptophan. A D gene is named only where the DNA matches it firmly. Clone size, where shown, is once, few, many, or a class for clones that have expanded.

J gene: TRBJ1-2
clone size: .
V gene: TRBV6-5
D gene: .
CDR3 DNA: TGTGCCAGCAGTTTTGGGGAGTTCTATGGCTACACCTTC
CDR3 protein: CASSFGEFYGYTF

J gene: TRBJ2-7
clone size: .
V gene: TRBV5-1
D gene: .
CDR3 DNA: TGCGCCAGCAGCTTATCGTCTAGCGATTCCTACGAGCAGTACTTC
CDR3 protein: CASSLSSSDSYEQYF

J gene: TRBJ1-5
clone size: .
V gene: TRBV6-5
D gene: TRBD1
CDR3 DNA: TGTGCCAGCAGACCGACAGGGATGAGCAATCAGCCCCAGCATTTT
CDR3 protein: CASRPTGMSNQPQHF

J gene: TRBJ1-2
clone size: .
V gene: TRBV7-2
D gene: TRBD1
CDR3 DNA: TGTGCCAGCAGCTTAGGGACAGGGAACTCCCAACGTGGCTACACCTTC
CDR3 protein: CASSLGTGNSQRGYTF

J gene: TRBJ2-7
clone size: .
V gene: TRBV5-1
D gene: TRBD1
CDR3 DNA: TGCGCCAGCAGCTTAGCAGGGGGTCACTACGAGCAGTACTTC
CDR3 protein: CASSLAGGHYEQYF

J gene: TRBJ2-7
clone size: .
V gene: TRBV6-5
D gene: .
CDR3 DNA: TGTGCCAGCAGAGGAGGGACCTACGAGCAGTACTTC
CDR3 protein: CASRGGTYEQYF

J gene: TRBJ2-5
clone size: .
V gene: TRBV11-2
D gene: .
CDR3 DNA: TGTGCCAGCAGCCCCAACCCAGCGGTCGCGACTTGGGAGACCCAGTACTTC
CDR3 protein: CASSPNPAVATWETQYF

J gene: TRBJ2-7
clone size: .
V gene: TRBV6-1
D gene: TRBD1
CDR3 DNA: TGTGCCAGCAGTGAATCCCGGGACAGGGGCGAGTACGAGCAGTACTTC
CDR3 protein: CASSESRDRGEYEQYF

J gene: TRBJ2-1
clone size: medium-sized
V gene: TRBV11-2
D gene: TRBD1
CDR3 DNA: TGTGCCAGCAGCTTAACACCGGGACAGAGCTCCTACAATGAGCAGTTCTTC
CDR3 protein: CASSLTPGQSSYNEQFF

J gene: TRBJ1-2
clone size: .
V gene: TRBV7-2
D gene: TRBD1
CDR3 DNA: TGTGCCAGCAGCTTCTCGGACAGGGACTATGGCTACACCTTC
CDR3 protein: CASSFSDRDYGYTF

J gene: TRBJ1-4
clone size: .
V gene: TRBV6-5
D gene: .
CDR3 DNA: TGTGCCAGCAGCCGCCGGGGGGGTACTAATGAAAAACTGTTTTTT
CDR3 protein: CASSRRGGTNEKLFF

J gene: TRBJ2-3
clone size: .
V gene: TRBV7-9
D gene: TRBD1
CDR3 DNA: TGTGCCAGCAGCACTCCGACAGGGCGGCCAGATACGCAGTATTTT
CDR3 protein: CASSTPTGRPDTQYF

J gene: TRBJ1-1
clone size: once
V gene: TRBV6-5
D gene: .
CDR3 DNA: TGTGCCAGCAGCCCCCTATGGGCCTCTGAAGCTTTCTTT
CDR3 protein: CASSPLWASEAFF

J gene: TRBJ2-2
clone size: .
V gene: TRBV5-1
D gene: .
CDR3 DNA: TGCGCCAGCAGCTTGGCCTCTAACACCGGGGAGCTGTTTTTT
CDR3 protein: CASSLASNTGELFF

J gene: TRBJ1-5
clone size: once
V gene: TRBV1
D gene: .
CDR3 DNA: TGCACCAGGAGAGGGCGGTTGGACAGCCTAAAGGTGGGCAATCAGCCCCAGCATTTT
CDR3 protein: CTRRGRLDSLKVGNQPQHF

J gene: TRBJ2-1
clone size: .
V gene: TRBV18
D gene: .
CDR3 DNA: TGTGCCAGCTCTCCCCAACAGGATGAGCAGTTCTTC
CDR3 protein: CASSPQQDEQFF

J gene: TRBJ2-7
clone size: few
V gene: TRBV4-2
D gene: TRBD2
CDR3 DNA: TGTGCCAGCAGCCAAGGACTAGCGGGGGTAGGTGAGCAGTACTTC
CDR3 protein: CASSQGLAGVGEQYF

J gene: TRBJ1-4
clone size: .
V gene: TRBV27
D gene: TRBD1
CDR3 DNA: TGTGCCAGCAGGAGACCTTCCGGGACAGGGGGCGCTTGGACAACTAATGAAAAACTGTTTTTT
CDR3 protein: CASRRPSGTGGAWTTNEKLFF

J gene: TRBJ1-6
clone size: .
V gene: TRBV2
D gene: .
CDR3 DNA: TGTGCCAGCACGATAAGCGGGACACTGGATAATTCACCCCTCCACTTT
CDR3 protein: CASTISGTLDNSPLHF

J gene: TRBJ2-5
clone size: many
V gene: TRBV3-1/TRBV3-2
D gene: .
CDR3 DNA: TGTGCCAGCAGCCCAAGTACTCTCCAAGAGACCCAGTACTTC
CDR3 protein: CASSPSTLQETQYF

J gene: TRBJ2-1
clone size: .
V gene: TRBV7-2
D gene: TRBD2
CDR3 DNA: TGTGCCAGCAGCAAGGGACTAGCGGGAGGAACAATCGGGCAGTTCTTC
CDR3 protein: CASSKGLAGGTIGQFF

J gene: TRBJ2-1
clone size: .
V gene: TRBV15
D gene: TRBD2
CDR3 DNA: TGTGCCACCAGCAGAGATTTTGGGACTAGCGGGAGTGGGTCCTACAATGAGCAGTTCTTC
CDR3 protein: CATSRDFGTSGSGSYNEQFF

J gene: TRBJ2-1
clone size: .
V gene: TRBV27
D gene: .
CDR3 DNA: TGTGCCAGCACCCTATTTAACGGGATCTACAATGAGCAGTTCTTC
CDR3 protein: CASTLFNGIYNEQFF

J gene: TRBJ2-5
clone size: once
V gene: TRBV5-4
D gene: .
CDR3 DNA: TGTGCCAGCAGCTTCGGAGGGAGGGGGGCTCAAGAGACCCAGTACTTC
CDR3 protein: CASSFGGRGAQETQYF

J gene: TRBJ1-2
clone size: .
V gene: TRBV29-1
D gene: TRBD1
CDR3 DNA: TGCAGCGTCGGGGGACAGTTTTTCAACTATGGCTACACCTTC
CDR3 protein: CSVGGQFFNYGYTF

J gene: TRBJ1-2
clone size: .
V gene: TRBV24-1
D gene: TRBD1
CDR3 DNA: TGTGCCACCAGTGATTTCGACACAGGGGATGGCTACACCTTC
CDR3 protein: CATSDFDTGDGYTF

J gene: TRBJ1-4
clone size: .
V gene: TRBV5-1
D gene: .
CDR3 DNA: TGCGCCAGCAGTCCGAGGGCAACTAATGAAAAACTGTTTTTT
CDR3 protein: CASSPRATNEKLFF

J gene: TRBJ1-3
clone size: .
V gene: TRBV2
D gene: .
CDR3 DNA: TGTGCCAGTCTAAAAACAGGGAGAGGGCTCTCTGGAAACACCATATATTTT
CDR3 protein: CASLKTGRGLSGNTIYF

J gene: TRBJ2-3
clone size: .
V gene: TRBV5-5
D gene: .
CDR3 DNA: TGTGCCAGCAGCTTATGGCCCCCCGGTACAGCGGGCGTTAGCACAGATACGCAGTATTTT
CDR3 protein: CASSLWPPGTAGVSTDTQYF

J gene: TRBJ2-1
clone size: .
V gene: TRBV5-6
D gene: TRBD1
CDR3 DNA: TGTGCCAGCAGCTACCCCTGGACAGGGAAGAATGAGCAGTTCTTC
CDR3 protein: CASSYPWTGKNEQFF

J gene: TRBJ2-3
clone size: .
V gene: TRBV5-1
D gene: TRBD1
CDR3 DNA: TGCGCCAGCAGCCGCCTACAGGGGGCTTCAGATACGCAGTATTTT
CDR3 protein: CASSRLQGASDTQYF

J gene: TRBJ1-2
clone size: .
V gene: TRBV3-1/TRBV3-2
D gene: .
CDR3 DNA: TGTGCCAGCAGCCAAGGGACAGCCCGGACCTATGGCTACACCTTC
CDR3 protein: CASSQGTARTYGYTF

J gene: TRBJ2-2
clone size: .
V gene: TRBV7-8
D gene: TRBD2
CDR3 DNA: TGTGCCAGCAGTTACCGGGAGGGCCACACCGGGGAGCTGTTTTTT
CDR3 protein: CASSYREGHTGELFF

J gene: TRBJ1-6
clone size: .
V gene: TRBV28
D gene: TRBD1
CDR3 DNA: TGTGCCAGCAGTTCTCCCACCGGGACAGGGAATAATTCACCCCTCCACTTT
CDR3 protein: CASSSPTGTGNNSPLHF

J gene: TRBJ1-2
clone size: .
V gene: TRBV6-5
D gene: .
CDR3 DNA: TGTGCCAGCGCAGAGGAAGGCTATGGCTACACCTTC
CDR3 protein: CASAEEGYGYTF